A selection of T cell receptor beta chains follows, all from one sample in a study of T-cell reconstitution after alpha-beta-depleted transplantation in children. A single record per CDR3 protein comes from TCRdb applying MiXCR to the PCR reads. The data show around 250,000 distinct CDR3 sequences, approximately 9.8% seen once. The source was PBMCs from the stem cell graft donor, collected from the stem cell graft. The source is a human donor who donated a stem cell graft to a child with SCID. CDR3s include the opening cysteine and the closing phenylalanine or tryptophan.

j_call v_call cdr3_aa
TRBJ1-1 TRBV5-1 CASNTGALEAFF
TRBJ1-1 TRBV29-1 CSVDDGNTEAFF
TRBJ2-7 TRBV12-3/TRBV12-4 CASSPQQGAYEQYF
TRBJ2-3 TRBV11-2 CASSWGAGLGTDTQYF
TRBJ2-1 TRBV25-1 CASSDPAGPNNEQFF
TRBJ2-1 TRBV5-1 CASSPQGLDSYNEQFF
TRBJ2-2 TRBV29-1 CSVEGAGELFF
TRBJ1-1 TRBV15 CATSRDLTEAFF
TRBJ2-3 TRBV4-2 CASSQDLASGGWKDTQYF
TRBJ2-3 TRBV12-3/TRBV12-4 CASSPRDTQYF
TRBJ1-2 TRBV6-1 CASSLAVEGYGYTF
TRBJ1-3 TRBV20-1 CSARDPQLSGNTIYF
TRBJ1-6 TRBV4-1 CASSEGQGDNSPLHF
TRBJ2-1 TRBV5-6 CASSLAGGGSYNEQFF
TRBJ2-2 TRBV3-1 CASRSGGYTGELFF
TRBJ2-3 TRBV5-1 CASSSGLTGGNTDTQYF
TRBJ2-7 TRBV29-1 CSIRQGPVEQYF
TRBJ2-5 TRBV14 CASSQDWSRTQYF
TRBJ1-6 TRBV5-5 CASSPTGRLGSPLHF
TRBJ1-1 TRBV5-8 CASRQTWRNTEAFF
TRBJ2-1 TRBV7-9 CASSLPRGRIEQFF
TRBJ2-4 TRBV10-2 CASRQGAKNIQYF
TRBJ2-1 TRBV20-1 CSARDIGIGSYNEQFF
TRBJ1-6 TRBV7-9 CASSLGWGSPLHF
TRBJ2-2 TRBV4-1 CASSQEGFGELFF
TRBJ2-3 TRBV10-2 CASLGGVDTQYF
TRBJ1-5 TRBV5-1 CASSVGTELNQPQHF
TRBJ2-7 TRBV6-5 CASSYSARMSSYEQYF